These 31 T cell receptor beta chains came from one sample sequenced in a study of blood T cell repertoires in COVID-19. The method was immunoSEQ multiplex PCR; TCRdb's version includes in-frame clones alone and lacks a portion of them. The sample holds around 190,000 clones, 86% seen once. The sample comprised peripheral blood. These receptor sequences come from a man in his sixties or seventies with active or convalescent COVID-19.

In this sample, this clone turned up once. The chain couples TRBV18 to TRBJ2-1; possible D gene TRBD2, 6 bases. The CDR3 spans 16 residues. CDR1 is KGHSH and CDR2 is LQKENI in the germline V gene. Trimming took off 1 base at V and 9 bases at J, with 19 bases between the two ends. CDR3 nucleotides: TGTGCCAGCTCACCACTTGCGGGACCCTCGAGCGGTGAGCAGTTCTTC. Encoded protein: CASSPLAGPSSGEQFF.

V gene TRBV6-1 combines with J gene TRBJ1-4; no firm D call. Germline CDR1 reads MNHNS; CDR2 reads SASEGT. This CDR3 comprises 15 residues. Trimming removed 0 bases at V and 3 bases at J, with 8 bases between. CDR3 DNA: TGTGCCAGCAGTGAAGCACAGATATCTAATGAAAAACTGTTTTTT. Protein sequence: CASSEAQISNEKLFF.

This clone was seen more than once but under ten times. The V and J genes are TRBV2 and TRBJ1-1, with 7 bases fitting TRBD1. V dropped 6 bases and J dropped 0; count of bases not matched to a gene: 7. CDR3 length: 15 amino acids. CDR1 and CDR2 (germline): SNHLY, FYNNEI. This chain's CDR3 is CASRLRQGVNTEAFF. The CDR3 DNA follows: TGTGCCAGCAGATTAAGACAGGGAGTGAACACTGAAGCTTTCTTT.

V and J are TRBV7-3 and TRBJ1-2, with 7 bases aligning to TRBD1. The junction had 7 bases not matched to a gene; V was cut back by 0 bases and J by 9 bases. The CDR3 covers 14 residues. Germline loops: CDR1 SGHTA, CDR2 FQGTGA. Written as DNA, the CDR3 is TGTGCCAGCAGCTTAACCGGGACAGTGGCTAGCTACACCTTC. This codes for CASSLTGTVASYTF. The whole variable domain, filled in from reference TRBV7-3 and TRBJ1-2, reads GAGVSQTPSNKVTEKGKYVELRCDPISGHTALYWYRQSLGQGPEFLIYFQGTGAADDSGLPNDRFFAVRPEGSVSTLKIQRTERGDSAVYLCASSLTGTVASYTFGSGTRLTVV.

The DNA of the CDR3 is TGTGCCAGCAGGGCCGGGACAGGCCATGGCTACACCTTC. Translated: CASRAGTGHGYTF. The V gene is TRBV6-5, the J gene TRBJ1-2, with 8 bases identical to TRBD1. This CDR3 contains 13 residues. The germline V gene encodes CDR1 MNHEY and CDR2 SVGAGI. V shed 6 bases and J 6 bases; nucleotides not matched to a gene: 6.

This clone came up once. V and J are TRBV28 and TRBJ2-1; D perhaps matches TRBD2 (6 bases). Trimming removed 5 bases from V and 2 bases from J, with 10 bases in between. CDR1 is MDHEN, CDR2 SYDVKM, per germline. This CDR3 region has 14 residues. CDR3 DNA sequence: TGTGCCAGCAGTCTTAGCGGAACCTACAATGAGCAGTTCTTC. Its protein is CASSLSGTYNEQFF. Looking up the rest from reference TRBV28 and TRBJ2-1 gives the full variable domain: DVKVTQSSRYLVKRTGEKVFLECVQDMDHENMFWYRQDPGLGLRLIYFSYDVKMKEKGDIPEGYSVSREKKERFSLILESASTNQTSMYLCASSLSGTYNEQFFGPGTRLTVL.

This sequence joins TRBV13 and TRBJ2-3; D remains unclear. The CDR3 covers 13 residues. Germline-derived CDR1 and CDR2 are PRHDT and FYEKMQ (reference sequence). The ends were cut back, 5 bases at V and 4 bases at J, with 10 bases in the middle. CDR3 sequence reads: CASSRNLADTQYF. The DNA of the CDR3 is TGTGCCAGCAGCCGAAACTTAGCAGATACGCAGTATTTT.

The rearrangement joins TRBV7-9 to TRBJ2-2; 9 bases line up with TRBD1. CDR3 length equals 15 residues. V dropped 5 bases and J dropped 0; count of bases not matched to a gene: 1. Germline values: CDR1 SEHNR, CDR2 FQNEAQ (reference sequence). DNA for the CDR3: TGTGCCAGCAGCCGGGACAGGGCGAACACCGGGGAGCTGTTTTTT. This encodes CASSRDRANTGELFF.

This clone occurred once. The rearrangement links TRBV6-5 to TRBJ1-6, with D tentatively TRBD1 (6 bases). The CDR3 totals 16 residues. The V end lost 2 bases, the J end lost 6 bases, and 14 bases lay between the germline ends. Germline lookup yields CDR1 MNHEY and CDR2 SVGAGI. CDR3 nucleotide sequence: TGTGCCAGCAGTTACCGCCCAACAGGGAGTAATTCACCCCTCCACTTT. Protein sequence: CASSYRPTGSNSPLHF.

The V and J genes are TRBV7-2 and TRBJ1-4, with 7 nucleotides matching TRBD1. The CDR3 length is 14 residues. CDR1 and CDR2 (germline): SGHTA, FQGNSA. Trimming cost V 3 bases and J 11 bases; bases outside gene matches: 9. CDR3 in amino acids: CASSFRDSRAKLFF. In nucleotides, the CDR3 is TGTGCCAGCAGCTTCCGGGACAGTCGGGCGAAACTGTTTTTT.

The rearrangement joins TRBV6-6 to TRBJ1-1; D perhaps matches TRBD1 (6 bases). CDR1 MNHNY and CDR2 SVGAGI come from the germline V gene (reference sequence). The CDR3 extends over 15 amino acids. V gave up 4 bases and J gave up 7 bases, with 19 bases separating them. CDR3 nucleotide sequence: TGTGCCAGCAGTTCCCTCCAGGGGCTGAAGATTGAAGCTTTCTTT. This translates into CASSSLQGLKIEAFF.

The chain carries TRBV7-9 and TRBJ2-3; TRBD2 aligns across 7 bases. The CDR3 runs to 16 residues. Germline V CDR1 and CDR2: SEHNR, FQNEAQ (reference sequence). V lost 5 bases to trimming and J lost 3 bases; unmatched junction nucleotides: 11. This chain's CDR3 is CASSPRGILGTDTQYF. The DNA of the CDR3 is TGTGCCAGCAGCCCGCGGGGGATACTGGGGACAGATACGCAGTATTTT.

V is TRBV2 and J is TRBJ1-5, with a weak D call TRBD1 (6 bases). V dropped 4 bases and J dropped 3 bases, with 7 bases sitting between them. The CDR3 is 13 amino acids. Per germline, CDR1 SNHLY and CDR2 FYNNEI. The chain's CDR3 is CASSGDNNQPQHF. In DNA form, the CDR3 reads TGTGCCAGCAGTGGGGACAACAATCAGCCCCAGCATTTT. Full variable domain (missing parts from reference TRBV2 and TRBJ1-5): EPEVTQTPSHQVTQMGQEVILRCVPISNHLYFYWYRQILGQKVEFLVSFYNNEISEKSEIFDDQFSVERPDGSNFTLKIRSTKLEDSAMYFCASSGDNNQPQHFGDGTRLSIL.

V is TRBV7-9 and J is TRBJ2-2, with 8 bases lining up with TRBD2. Unmatched junction bases numbered 5, after V lost 5 bases and J lost 6 bases. CDR3 length: 14 amino acids. The germline gives CDR1 SEHNR, CDR2 FQNEAQ (reference sequence). CDR3 in amino acids: CASSPSGGPGELFF. The CDR3 coding sequence is TGTGCCAGCAGCCCATCGGGGGGGCCCGGGGAGCTGTTTTTT. Using reference TRBV7-9 and TRBJ2-2 for the parts outside the CDR3, the full variable domain is DTGVSQNPRHKITKRGQNVTFRCDPISEHNRLYWYRQTLGQGPEFLTYFQNEAQLEKSRLLSDRFSAERPKGSFSTLEIQRTEQGDSAMYLCASSPSGGPGELFFGEGSRLTVL.

The chain recombines TRBV5-1 with TRBJ2-3, with 9 bases that match TRBD2. This CDR3 comprises 16 residues. Germline trimming cut 7 bases from V and 6 bases from J; bases unmatched to any gene: 15. Germline-derived CDR1 and CDR2 are SGHRS and YFSETQ. CDR3 sequence reads: CASLSGTSRRGDTQYF. As DNA, the CDR3 is TGCGCCAGCTTATCCGGGACTAGCAGACGAGGGGATACGCAGTATTTT.

The rearrangement joins TRBV7-6 to TRBJ1-2, with TRBD1 identical over 7 bases. The CDR3 loop spans 15 amino acids. V lost 5 bases and J lost 1; bases outside the gene matches: 7. Germline V gene lookup returns CDR1 SGHVS and CDR2 FNYEAQ. DNA for the CDR3: TGTGCCAGCAGCACCAAACAGGGGTTTAACTATGGCTACACCTTC. It is translated as CASSTKQGFNYGYTF.

V and J are TRBV18 and TRBJ1-1; D not certain. CDR3 length: 15 amino acids. Germline CDR1 and CDR2: KGHSH and LQKENI. V lost 3 bases, J lost 4 bases, and 15 bases lay in between. The CDR3 is CASSPSGRRVTEAFF. The CDR3 DNA sequence: TGTGCCAGCTCACCGTCTGGACGGCGGGTCACTGAAGCTTTCTTT.

This clone has more than one count but fewer than ten. The rearrangement uses TRBV5-1 and TRBJ2-4; perhaps TRBD1 as D (6 bases). The V gene's germline CDR1 is SGHRS and CDR2 YFSETQ. There are 14 residues in the CDR3. V was cut by 3 bases and J by 4 bases, with 11 bases left in between. In nucleotides, the CDR3 is TGCGCCAGCAGCTCGGGACAAGCGAAAAACATTCAGTACTTC. Protein sequence: CASSSGQAKNIQYF. Based on the CDR3 plus reference TRBV5-1 and TRBJ2-4, the full variable domain is KAGVTQTPRYLIKTRGQQVTLSCSPISGHRSVSWYQQTPGQGLQFLFEYFSETQRNKGNFPGRFSGRQFSNSRSEMNVSTLELGDSALYLCASSSGQAKNIQYFGAGTRLSVL.

The CDR3 region has the DNA TGTGCCAGCAGCTCCGGGACTAGCGGGATTGTAAACACCGGGGAGCTGTTTTTT. This encodes CASSSGTSGIVNTGELFF. The rearrangement links TRBV7-2 to TRBJ2-2, with 13 bases fitting TRBD2. There are 18 residues in the CDR3. Germline CDR1 is SGHTA and CDR2 is FQGNSA. V shed 4 bases, J shed 2 bases, and the junction held 7 bases outside the gene matches.

V and J are TRBV5-1 and TRBJ2-2; TRBD2 might be the D (6 bases). CDR1 SGHRS and CDR2 YFSETQ come from the germline V gene. The CDR3 length is 14 residues. With 0 bases removed from V and 5 bases from J, the gap between germline ends came to 8 bases. The CDR3 loop is CASSLGLETGELFF. In nucleotides, the CDR3 is TGCGCCAGCAGCTTGGGACTAGAAACCGGGGAGCTGTTTTTT.

A single count supports this clone. The V gene is TRBV4-3, the J gene TRBJ2-1, with TRBD2 identical over 13 bases. Germline V CDR1 and CDR2: LGHNA, YSLEER. This CDR3 region has 17 residues. J was trimmed by 7 bases and V by 4 bases; bases with no gene match: 10. CDR3 nucleotide sequence: TGCGCCAGCAGCCGCCGGGGACTAGCGGGAATTAGTAATGAGCAGTTCTTC. This codes for CASSRRGLAGISNEQFF.

V is TRBV27 and J is TRBJ1-5; possibly TRBD1 for D (5 bases). V lost 6 bases, J lost 4 bases, and 16 bases lay in between. CDR1 is MNHEY and CDR2 is SMNVEV in the germline V gene (reference sequence). The CDR3 is 15 amino acids. The CDR3 DNA is TGTGCCAGCAGGCCGACAGCGGGCCTGAATCAGCCCCAGCATTTT. Translated, it gives CASRPTAGLNQPQHF.

This chain uses TRBV7-2 with TRBJ2-2; 11 bases match TRBD2. The CDR3 covers 18 residues. Trimming at V came to 1 base and at J to 1 base, leaving 5 bases not matched to a gene. CDR1 and CDR2 (germline): SGHTA, FQGNSA. CDR3 coding DNA: TGTGCCAGCAGCTTAGTACTAGCGGGGGCCCTGAACACCGGGGAGCTGTTTTTT. Protein product: CASSLVLAGALNTGELFF. Variable domain in full (rest from reference TRBV7-2 and TRBJ2-2): GAGVSQSPSNKVTEKGKDVELRCDPISGHTALYWYRQSLGQGLEFLIYFQGNSAPDKSGLPSDRFSAERTGGSVSTLTIQRTQQEDSAVYLCASSLVLAGALNTGELFFGEGSRLTVL.

This chain connects TRBV7-6 to TRBJ1-5; a possible D gene is TRBD1 (5 bases). Germline V gene data show CDR1 as SGHVS and CDR2 as FNYEAQ. V lost 2 bases to trimming and J lost 6 bases, with 17 bases between them. The CDR3 has 16 residues. The CDR3 coding sequence is TGTGCCAGCAGCTTATGGGGAAGGGGTTTAGGTCAGCCCCAGCATTTT. Its protein is CASSLWGRGLGQPQHF. Full variable domain (outside the CDR3, taken from reference TRBV7-6 and TRBJ1-5): GAGVSQSPRYKVTKRGQDVALRCDPISGHVSLYWYRQALGQGPEFLTYFNYEAQQDKSGLPNDRFSAERPEGSISTLTIQRTEQRDSAMYRCASSLWGRGLGQPQHFGDGTRLSIL.

The CDR3 sequence: CASSPDNYEQYF. The CDR3 DNA sequence: TGTGCCAGCAGCCCGGACAATTACGAGCAGTACTTC. The V and J genes are TRBV5-8 and TRBJ2-7; perhaps TRBD1 as D (5 bases). Deletions cut 4 bases from V and 4 bases from J, with 9 bases between. CDR3 size: 12 residues. Germline CDR1 is SGHTS and CDR2 is YDEGEE. Full variable domain (rest looked up from reference TRBV5-8 and TRBJ2-7): EAGVTQSPTHLIKTRGQQATLRCSPISGHTSVYWYQQALGLGLQFLLWYDEGEERNRGNFPPRFSGRQFPNYSSELNVNALELEDSALYLCASSPDNYEQYFGPGTRLTVT.

The chain uses TRBV6-5 and TRBJ2-3, with TRBD1 matching over 7 bases. V lost 7 bases to trimming and J lost 2 bases; unmatched junction nucleotides: 6. The CDR3 extends over 14 amino acids. Germline V CDR1 and CDR2: MNHEY, SVGAGI. The CDR3 is CASKRGQVTDTQYF. The CDR3 DNA follows: TGTGCCAGCAAACGCGGACAGGTCACAGATACGCAGTATTTT.

V is TRBV7-2 and J is TRBJ2-3, with 8 bases identical to TRBD1. CDR3 length: 15 amino acids. Germline assignment: CDR1 SGHTA and CDR2 FQGNSA. Unmatched junction bases numbered 3, after V lost 3 bases and J lost 1 base. The CDR3 spells CASSFLTGGTDTQYF. The CDR3, as DNA: TGTGCCAGCAGCTTCCTGACAGGGGGCACAGATACGCAGTATTTT.

The chain joins TRBV4-3 to TRBJ1-1, with 10 bases fitting TRBD1. CDR1 and CDR2 from the germline V gene are LGHNA and YSLEER. Unmatched junction bases numbered 6, after V lost 5 bases and J lost 9 bases. The CDR3 has 13 amino acids. The CDR3 protein is CASSVRDRGKAFF. The CDR3 nucleotides read TGCGCCAGCAGCGTACGGGACAGGGGAAAAGCTTTCTTT.

J is TRBJ1-2 and V is TRBV19; TRBD1 matches at 7 bases. V gave up 6 bases and J gave up 2 bases; unmatched junction bases: 9. The CDR3 is 15 residues long. Germline lookup yields CDR1 LNHDA and CDR2 SQIVND (reference sequence). CDR3 DNA: TGTGCCAGTAGCCGCAGGACAGGAACCAACTATGGCTACACCTTC. As protein: CASSRRTGTNYGYTF.

The chain is built from TRBV19 and TRBJ2-1; 8 positions match TRBD1. Germline loops: CDR1 LNHDA, CDR2 SQIVND (reference sequence). Losses at the gene ends were 6 bases for V and 2 bases for J; bases not matched to a gene: 9. The CDR3 has 16 amino acids. CDR3 residues: CASRPQGAMAYNEQFF. The CDR3 DNA is TGTGCCAGTAGGCCGCAGGGGGCAATGGCCTACAATGAGCAGTTCTTC. The variable domain in full, with the rest retrieved from reference TRBV19 and TRBJ2-1, is DGGITQSPKYLFRKEGQNVTLSCEQNLNHDAMYWYRQDPGQGLRLIYYSQIVNDFQKGDIAEGYSVSREKKESFPLTVTSAQKNPTAFYLCASRPQGAMAYNEQFFGPGTRLTVL.

The gene calls are TRBV4-2 and TRBJ1-5; D uncertain. This CDR3 is 14 amino acids long. Trimming took 4 bases from V and 0 from J, leaving 7 bases between them. CDR1 and CDR2 from the germline V gene are LGHNA and YNFKEQ. The CDR3 reads CASSPVRSNQPQHF. DNA of the CDR3: TGTGCCAGCAGCCCCGTCCGTAGCAATCAGCCCCAGCATTTT.